This TCR beta chain was sequenced during a study of cytomegalovirus exposure and HLA in healthy donors. Notes on the study in general: The analysis excluded some indistinguishable V segments, including TRBV6-2 and TRBV6-3.

The PCR ran on 60 Vbeta and 13 Jbeta primers. Assay: immunoSEQ multiplex PCR; the TCRdb copy retains only in-frame clones and omits some. The sample records 200,000 to 250,000 clones, more than 60% being singletons. To note about this clone: Its target is unknown.

V was trimmed by 1 base and J by 6 bases, leaving 11 bases between them. This CDR3 is built from 14 residues. CDR1 and CDR2 (germline): SGHTA, FQGTGA. Sequencing was carried out using PBMCs. The source is a woman in her 30s in good health and CMV-seronegative. This rearrangement joins TRBV7-3 to TRBJ2-3; D remains ambiguous. For the CDR3, the DNA is TGTGCCAGCAGCTTAAATAGAGCCACCGATACGCAGTATTTT. Translation gives CASSLNRATDTQYF.